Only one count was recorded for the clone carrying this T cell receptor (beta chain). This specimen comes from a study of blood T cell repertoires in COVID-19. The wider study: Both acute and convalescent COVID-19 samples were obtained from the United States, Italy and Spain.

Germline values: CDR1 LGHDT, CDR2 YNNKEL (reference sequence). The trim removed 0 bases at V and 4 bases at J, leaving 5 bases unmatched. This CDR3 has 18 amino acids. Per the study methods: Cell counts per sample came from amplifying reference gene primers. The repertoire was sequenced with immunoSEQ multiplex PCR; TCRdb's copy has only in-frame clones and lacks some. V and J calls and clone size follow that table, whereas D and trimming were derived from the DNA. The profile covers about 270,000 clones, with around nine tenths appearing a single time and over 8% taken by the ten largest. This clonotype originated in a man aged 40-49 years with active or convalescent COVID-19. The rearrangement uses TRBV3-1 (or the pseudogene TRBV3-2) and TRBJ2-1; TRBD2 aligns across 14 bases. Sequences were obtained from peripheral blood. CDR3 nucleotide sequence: TGTGCCAGCAGCCAAGATGGACTAGCGGGGGGATTATACAATGAGCAGTTCTTC. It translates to CASSQDGLAGGLYNEQFF.